The clone carrying this TCR beta chain was seen only once. This table comes from immunoSEQ multiplex PCR, and its TCRdb copy is limited to in-frame clones, with some not included. This repertoire shows approximately 94,000 clones, under 95% found once; its top ten account for around 0.76%. The data were obtained in a study of OX40 agonist ivuxolimab in advanced cancers. This TCR was recovered from an adult with an advanced solid tumor such as melanoma, head and neck, liver or kidney cancer. Here the sequenced sample was CD4+ or CD8+ T cells sorted from blood, taken in a trial of the OX40 agonist ivuxolimab.

The CDR3 loop reads CASRPGGNTGELFF. The CDR3 DNA reads TGTGCCAGCAGGCCAGGGGGGAACACCGGGGAGCTGTTTTTT. This rearrangement joins TRBV28 to TRBJ2-2; 7 nucleotides match TRBD1. The germline V gene has CDR1 MDHEN and CDR2 SYDVKM. J lost 1 base, V lost 6 bases, and 2 bases had no gene match. The CDR3 sequence is 14 residues long.